This T cell receptor beta chain derives from a study of beta chain features in type 1 diabetes. This clone has a handful of counts. What it binds is not known. The authors sorted CD4+ naive, central memory, regulatory and stem cell-like memory cells via CD45RO/CCR7/CD25/CD127/CD95/CD27. The CDR3 consists of 15 residues. With 4 bases removed from V and 0 bases from J, the gap between germline ends came to 16 bases. Germline loops: CDR1 GTSNPN, CDR2 SVGIG (reference sequence). TCRB transcripts that were expressed got sequenced, as all of the isolated RNA had been reverse transcribed. TCRdb keeps only in-frame clones here, not all; method: immunoSEQ multiplex PCR. The sample contains 450,000 to 550,000 clones, about 30% of which appear only once. Notes on the study in general: Moderate but significant shortening of TCRB CDR3s was recorded in all four CD4+ subsets from Type 1 diabetes patients. When cDNA is sequenced, cells with high TCR expression could be over-represented.

Material: naive CD4+ T cells from blood. This clonotype originated in a man aged 18 to 30 in good health. This chain uses TRBV30 with TRBJ2-7; D is perhaps TRBD2 (7 bases). CDR3 region: CAWTVGLGGSYEQYF. CDR3 nucleotide sequence: TGTGCCTGGACCGTTGGACTAGGGGGCTCCTACGAGCAGTACTTC.